This T cell receptor beta chain appears in the sequencing data of a study of CD8+ T cells in alopecia areata. V lost 4 bases and J 6 bases, leaving 21 bases between the germline ends. The V gene's germline CDR1 is SGHDT and CDR2 YYEEEE. The CDR3 spans 16 residues. Noted treatment: oral pan-JAK inhibitor, 5-10 mg twice daily. In alopecia areata patients, both lesional scalp punch biopsies and peripheral blood were collected. RNA extraction and reverse transcription yielded cDNA as sequencing template. Produced via immunoSEQ multiplex PCR; TCRdb's table is partial and in-frame only. The data hold 200,000 or so clones, with 55% to 75% observed a single time.

V usage is TRBV5-6 and J usage is TRBJ2-3; tentatively, D is TRBD2 (5 bases). Sequencing was performed on CD4+ T cells sorted from blood, taken at week 24, from a patient treated with tofacitinib. This TCR came from a human donor with alopecia areata. In nucleotides, the CDR3 is TGTGCCAGCAGCCCCGTGGGTAGTTTCCCGGGGGATACGCAGTATTTT. This codes for CASSPVGSFPGDTQYF.